This T cell receptor beta chain was recorded in a study of blood T cell repertoires in COVID-19. Study-level background: Acute and convalescent COVID-19 specimens originated in the United States, Italy and Spain.

V was clipped by 7 bases and J by 1 base, with 13 bases between them. The CDR3 is 14 amino acids. From germline, CDR1 is LNHDA and CDR2 SQIVND (reference sequence). In the study's own analysis: Nucleated cell number was recorded as an estimate derived from reference gene primer amplification. Sequenced by immunoSEQ multiplex PCR; TCRdb stores in-frame clones only, minus some. Clone size and the V and J calls come from that table; the DNA yielded D and trimming. The data contain 130,000 or so clones, roughly four fifths of them singletons. J is TRBJ1-1 and V is TRBV19, with D unclear. Sequencing input: peripheral blood. The TCR originated in a human donor in a cohort sampled during active COVID-19. The CDR3: CASILPGGNTEAFF. In nucleotides, the CDR3 is TGTGCCAGTATCCTACCGGGTGGGAACACTGAAGCTTTCTTT.